This entry lists 21 T cell receptor beta chains sequenced from one sample in a study of cytomegalovirus exposure and HLA in healthy donors. 13 Jbeta primers and 60 Vbeta primers were used for the PCR. Some clones are missing from TCRdb's copy, which holds only in-frame ones; the method was immunoSEQ multiplex PCR. The sample carries tens of thousands of clones, 60% to 80% recorded once. Sequencing was performed on PBMCs. The receptors derive from a man aged 55 to 69 in good health and CMV-seropositive.

The gene calls are TRBV6-5 and TRBJ1-1; D unresolved. CDR3 length: 15 residues. Trimming took off 0 bases at V and 0 bases at J, with 8 bases between the two ends. Germline CDR1 is MNHEY and CDR2 is SVGAGI. CDR3 amino acids: CASSYSRHLNTEAFF. Written as DNA, the CDR3 is TGTGCCAGCAGTTACTCGAGGCACCTGAACACTGAAGCTTTCTTT.

The CDR3 region is CASSRTGTRKETQYF. DNA for the CDR3: TGTGCCAGCAGTAGAACCGGGACTAGGAAAGAGACCCAGTACTTC. The J gene is TRBJ2-5, the V gene TRBV27, with 8 bases lining up with TRBD2. The trim removed 5 bases at V and 3 bases at J, leaving 8 bases unmatched. Per the germline V gene, CDR1 is MNHEY and CDR2 is SMNVEV (reference sequence). CDR3 length: 15 residues.

This clone occurred once. This chain connects TRBV27 to TRBJ1-1; 10 bases match TRBD1. The germline V gene has CDR1 MNHEY and CDR2 SMNVEV (reference sequence). Unmatched junction bases numbered 8, after V lost 2 bases and J lost 5 bases. The CDR3 spans 16 residues. The CDR3 region has the DNA TGTGCCAGCAGTTTAGTGGGACAGGGGAAGATAACTGAAGCTTTCTTT. Translating it yields CASSLVGQGKITEAFF.

This sequence joins TRBV4-2 and TRBJ2-7, with TRBD2 as a possible D gene (5 bases). The CDR3 contains 14 residues. Trimming took 0 bases from V and 4 from J, leaving 10 bases between them. Germline V lookup: CDR1 LGHNA, CDR2 YNFKEQ. For the CDR3, the DNA is TGTGCCAGCAGCCAAGATGCCGGGGTATACGAGCAGTACTTC. Protein product: CASSQDAGVYEQYF.

This clone has just a few counts. This chain joins TRBV6-1 and TRBJ2-3, with 8 bases fitting TRBD1. The V segment lost 8 bases and the J segment 3 bases; nucleotides outside the gene matches: 7. CDR1 MNHNS and CDR2 SASEGT come from the germline V gene. The length of the CDR3 is 14 residues. The chain's CDR3 is CASGLNRGTDTQYF. The CDR3 DNA follows: TGTGCCAGCGGACTAAACAGGGGGACAGATACGCAGTATTTT.

This clone occurred once. The V gene is TRBV27, the J gene TRBJ2-1, with TRBD1 identical over 9 bases. Germline CDR1 is MNHEY and CDR2 is SMNVEV (reference sequence). V dropped 3 bases and J dropped 8; count of bases not matched to a gene: 11. The CDR3 has 16 amino acids. CDR3 amino acids: CASSFPPGTGRYEQFF. Here the CDR3 DNA reads TGTGCCAGCAGTTTCCCCCCCGGGACAGGGAGGTATGAGCAGTTCTTC.

This clone was seen only a few times. This sequence joins TRBV7-9 and TRBJ1-2; 9 nucleotides agree with TRBD1. The CDR3 is made up of 14 amino acids. CDR1 and CDR2 from the germline V gene are SEHNR and FQNEAQ (reference sequence). Trimming cost V 4 bases and J 3 bases; bases outside gene matches: 3. In DNA, the CDR3 is TGTGCCAGCAGCTGGACAGGGGATGACTATGGCTACACCTTC. Translating it yields CASSWTGDDYGYTF.

The CDR3: CASSQDQWTGGNEQYF. Written as DNA, the CDR3 is TGCGCCAGCAGCCAAGATCAATGGACAGGGGGAAACGAGCAGTACTTC. The chain couples TRBV4-1 to TRBJ2-7; 10 nucleotides line up with TRBD1. After removal of 0 bases from V and 5 bases from J, the junction contained 7 bases not matched to a gene. Germline V lookup: CDR1 MGHRA, CDR2 YSYEKL. This CDR3 is 16 amino acids long.

With regard to this clone: This CDR3 is also generated by other DNA sequences in the sample. The rearrangement links TRBV5-4 to TRBJ2-7; no firm D call. This CDR3 is built from 16 residues. Germline V gene lookup returns CDR1 SGHNT and CDR2 YYREEE (reference sequence). The germline V and J ends were trimmed by 4 bases and 1 base, with 18 bases remaining between them. CDR3 DNA sequence: TGTGCCAGCAGCGCCGAGGTCGGCAAGACGTCCTACGAGCAGTACTTC. It codes for CASSAEVGKTSYEQYF.

This rearrangement joins TRBV5-1 to TRBJ1-1, with 10 nucleotides matching TRBD1. The germline gives CDR1 SGHRS, CDR2 YFSETQ. The V segment lost 5 bases and the J segment 2 bases; nucleotides outside the gene matches: 3. There are 14 residues in the CDR3. CDR3 amino acids: CASRGTGANTEAFF. The CDR3 DNA reads TGCGCCAGCAGGGGGACAGGGGCTAACACTGAAGCTTTCTTT.

CDR3 nucleotides: TGTGCCAGCAGTGCTACTTCAGGGGGCGGGAAGACCCAGTACTTC. Protein sequence: CASSATSGGGKTQYF. This sequence joins TRBV6-6 and TRBJ2-5; 8 bases match TRBD1. The CDR3 loop spans 15 amino acids. After removal of 5 bases from V and 6 bases from J, the junction contained 11 bases not matched to a gene. Looked up from germline, CDR1 is MNHNY and CDR2 is SVGAGI (reference sequence).

This sequence joins TRBV27 and TRBJ2-2, with a weak D call TRBD2 (6 bases). V dropped 4 bases and J dropped 5 bases, with 14 bases sitting between them. Germline V gives CDR1 MNHEY, CDR2 SMNVEV (reference sequence). The CDR3 length is 15 residues. The CDR3, as DNA: TGTGCCAGCAGTTCGGACGGAGGGAGAACCGGGGAGCTGTTTTTT. Residues: CASSSDGGRTGELFF.

V gene TRBV5-1 combines with J gene TRBJ1-6; 8 bases are a match to TRBD1. J gave up 7 bases and V 4 bases, and 7 bases lay outside the gene matches. CDR3 size: 15 residues. Germline CDR1 and CDR2: SGHRS and YFSETQ. In DNA form, the CDR3 reads TGCGCCAGCAGCATCGGACAGGGCGAGAATTCACCCCTCCACTTT. This gives the protein CASSIGQGENSPLHF.

V usage is TRBV19 and J usage is TRBJ1-4; 7 bases line up with TRBD1. The CDR3 is 17 amino acids. CDR1 is LNHDA, CDR2 SQIVND, per germline (reference sequence). V dropped 4 bases and J dropped 0; count of bases not matched to a gene: 8. CDR3 sequence: CASSTRTGQSTNEKLFF. DNA of the CDR3: TGTGCCAGTAGTACCCGGACAGGCCAATCAACTAATGAAAAACTGTTTTTT.

This clone occurred once. This chain joins TRBV19 and TRBJ2-5; no firm D call. TRBJ2-7 explains the end of the DNA better; the J call may be wrong. Germline loops: CDR1 LNHDA, CDR2 SQIVND (reference sequence). The CDR3 spans 13 residues. CDR3 region: CASSTQRGYEQYF. CDR3 sequence (DNA): TGTGCCAGTAGTACCCAGCGAGGCTACGAGCAGTACTTC.

The rearrangement links TRBV6-1 to TRBJ2-7; 8 bases map to TRBD1. Germline CDR1 MNHNS, CDR2 SASEGT. The CDR3 contains 16 residues. The ends lost 2 bases at V and 5 bases at J; junction bases unmatched: 11. CDR3 nucleotide sequence: TGTGCCAGCAGTGAACTCCAATGGTCAGGGGGCAACGAGCAGTACTTC. This encodes CASSELQWSGGNEQYF.

The chain combines TRBV7-2 with TRBJ2-7; 9 positions agree with TRBD2. The CDR3 spans 15 residues. Per germline, CDR1 SGHTA and CDR2 FQGNSA. The ends lost 3 bases at V and 0 bases at J; junction bases unmatched: 3. DNA for the CDR3: TGTGCCAGCAGCTTGCTAGCGGGGACCTCCTACGAGCAGTACTTC. This sequence encodes CASSLLAGTSYEQYF.

V usage is TRBV7-9 and J usage is TRBJ1-1; 8 bases are shared with TRBD1. V trimming: 5 bases; J trimming: 1 base; junction bases outside the gene matches: 6. Germline CDR1 and CDR2: SEHNR and FQNEAQ (reference sequence). This CDR3 has 15 residues. The CDR3 protein is CASSPGTGPNTEAFF. DNA for the CDR3: TGTGCCAGCAGCCCCGGGACAGGACCGAACACTGAAGCTTTCTTT.

This clone was seen more than once but under ten times. This chain connects TRBV7-8 to TRBJ1-1, with D tentatively TRBD1 (6 bases). The V and J ends lost 5 bases and 4 bases respectively, with 14 bases between them. Germline lookup yields CDR1 SGHVS and CDR2 FQNEAQ. This CDR3 has 14 residues. CDR3 coding DNA: TGTGCCAGCAGCCCCTGGTCCAGGGGCACTGAAGCTTTCTTT. This translates into CASSPWSRGTEAFF.

This chain uses TRBV5-1 with TRBJ2-2; D gene ambiguous. V lost 3 bases, J lost 4 bases, and 4 bases lay in between. Germline V gene lookup returns CDR1 SGHRS and CDR2 YFSETQ. This CDR3 spans 12 amino acids. The DNA for the CDR3 is TGCGCCAGCAGCTCTCTCACCGGGGAGCTGTTTTTT. This gives the protein CASSSLTGELFF.

The gene calls are TRBV7-9 and TRBJ2-5; no definite D call. From germline, CDR1 is SEHNR and CDR2 FQNEAQ (reference sequence). Trimming removed 4 bases from V and 7 bases from J, with 7 bases in between. The CDR3 runs 11 residues. The CDR3 loop is CASSSGGTQYF. The CDR3 region has the DNA TGTGCCAGCAGCTCGGGTGGGACCCAGTACTTC.